The 6 T cell receptor beta chains given below trace back to one sample, sequenced in a study of cytomegalovirus exposure and HLA in healthy donors. PCR used 60 Vbeta primers and 13 Jbeta primers. Some clones are missing from TCRdb's copy, which holds only in-frame ones; the method was immunoSEQ multiplex PCR. In the table there are 200,000 to 250,000 clones, roughly 82% of which are singletons. The sample was PBMCs. The receptor set was obtained from a woman aged 40 to 50 in good health and CMV-seropositive.

The genes are TRBV29-1 and TRBJ2-4; D not resolved. The CDR3 covers 12 residues. The germline V and J ends were trimmed by 5 bases and 7 bases, with 12 bases remaining between them. From germline, CDR1 is SQVTM and CDR2 ANQGSEA. CDR3 residues: CSVSQRFNIQYF. The CDR3, as DNA: TGCAGCGTTTCCCAACGGTTCAACATTCAGTACTTC.

The rearrangement links TRBV15 to TRBJ1-2; the match to TRBD1 covers 8 bases. Germline lookup yields CDR1 LNHNV and CDR2 YYDKDF (reference sequence). This CDR3 region has 14 residues. Germline trimming cut 1 base from V and 4 bases from J; bases unmatched to any gene: 2. CDR3: CATSRAGTGYGYTF. In DNA form, the CDR3 reads TGTGCCACCAGCAGAGCCGGGACAGGCTATGGCTACACCTTC. The full variable domain, with the rest looked up from reference TRBV15 and TRBJ1-2, is DAMVIQNPRYQVTQFGKPVTLSCSQTLNHNVMYWYQQKSSQAPKLLFHYYDKDFNNEADTPDNFQSRRPNTSFCFLDIRSPGLGDTAMYLCATSRAGTGYGYTFGSGTRLTVV.

V and J are TRBV7-9 and TRBJ2-7; possibly TRBD2 for D (6 bases). The CDR3 length is 13 residues. Germline lookup yields CDR1 SEHNR and CDR2 FQNEAQ (reference sequence). Trimming removed 5 bases at V and 5 bases at J, with 13 bases between. CDR3 amino acids: CASSPVGRNEQYF. CDR3 sequence (DNA): TGTGCCAGCAGCCCGGTAGGGAGGAACGAGCAGTACTTC.

This chain connects TRBV19 to TRBJ2-3; 7 bases are shared with TRBD1. Germline V gene lookup returns CDR1 LNHDA and CDR2 SQIVND (reference sequence). The CDR3 loop spans 15 amino acids. V was pared by 3 bases and J by 1 base, with 4 bases of the junction left unmatched. The CDR3 here is CASSIEGTGTDTQYF. The CDR3, as DNA: TGTGCCAGTAGTATCGAAGGGACAGGCACAGATACGCAGTATTTT.

The V and J genes are TRBV4-3 and TRBJ2-5; D may be TRBD2 (6 bases). Matching the DNA end better, TRBJ2-7 makes the J call doubtful. CDR1 LGHNA and CDR2 YSLEER come from the germline V gene. The CDR3 runs 14 residues. CDR3 in DNA: TGCGCCAGCAGCCTTAGCGGTAGCTCCTACGAGCAGTACTTC. Amino acid sequence: CASSLSGSSYEQYF.

The J gene is TRBJ1-2, the V gene TRBV29-1; 7 bases fit TRBD1. Per the germline V gene, CDR1 is SQVTM and CDR2 is ANQGSEA. CDR3 length: 12 residues. V lost 6 bases and J lost 4; bases outside the gene matches: 5. The CDR3 region is CSVGRQGYGYTF. The CDR3, as DNA: TGCAGCGTGGGCCGACAGGGCTATGGCTACACCTTC.